The subject of this entry is one T cell receptor beta chain. Its target is unknown. The primer mix had 60 Vbeta and 13 Jbeta primers. The data were produced by immunoSEQ multiplex PCR, yet TCRdb's version contains in-frame clones alone and is incomplete. The table lists 120,000 or so clones. This sample was taken from a study of cytomegalovirus exposure and HLA in healthy donors. Findings of the study overall: Judged likely to be a sequencing artifact was a cluster of highly shared sequence variants. When a later analysis was performed, an Asian-associated ancestry cluster reportedly had fewer N-insertions than the roughly 700-donor mean.

Healthy bone marrow donors made up the donor group. The CDR3 runs to 16 residues. The V call is TRBV1, the J call TRBJ1-4. TRBV1 represents a pseudogene. The clonotype comes from a man between 18 and 29 years old in good health and CMV-seronegative. The specimen sequenced was PBMCs. The CDR3 loop is CTSSQEPGSTNEKLFF. The CDR3 DNA sequence: TGCACCAGCAGCCAAGAACCGGGTTCAACTAATGAAAAACTGTTTTTT.